This T cell receptor (beta chain) stems from a study of shared clonotypes between healthy human individuals. Produced via immunoSEQ multiplex PCR; TCRdb's table is partial and in-frame only. The data hold 2 million to 2.5 million clones, with 90% to 95% observed a single time. For this clone: Different DNA sequences within this sample yield the same CDR3.

In the CD4+ fraction, cells were divided into CD45RA+ naive and CD45RA-negative memory subsets. Germline V lookup: CDR1 GTSNPN, CDR2 SVGIG (reference sequence). The CDR3 extends over 12 amino acids. V was pared by 5 bases and J by 2 bases, with 6 bases between. The chain is built from TRBV30 and TRBJ2-2; perhaps TRBD1 as D (5 bases). The receptor was derived from a young man in good health. Some clones in this sample may be carry-over from other donors' samples. Sequenced material: naive CD4+ T cells from PBMCs. The subset denotes: CD45RA+ positively selected. CDR3 coding DNA: TGTGCCTGGGGACAAAACACCGGGGAGCTGTTTTTT. This encodes CAWGQNTGELFF.